This T cell receptor beta chain was obtained from a study of T cells in Graves' hyperthyroidism and ophthalmopathy. Study-wide findings and caveats: Model-based prediction identified ophthalmopathy a median approximately 6 months prior to its onset.

Ophthalmopathy cases scored 3 or more on the Clinical Activity Score and 4 or more on NOSPECS grade, with duration below 3 months. Pregnant or lactating patients were excluded, as were those with uncontrolled infection or other autoimmune disease. Amplified regions were TCR beta CDR3 sequences from RNA transcripts. First-round RT-PCR of the TCR CDR3 relied on the HTBI primer set. TCRdb re-derived calls from the multiplex PCR reads in MiXCR, one entry per CDR3 protein. The table records fewer than 550,000 distinct CDR3 sequences, roughly a quarter of them present only once. This CDR3 region has 15 residues. The V and J ends lost 7 bases and 5 bases respectively, with 20 bases between them. Note on this clonotype: Its antigen remains unknown.

The chain couples TRBV12-3 or TRBV12-4 to TRBJ1-1, with unresolved D. The TCR sequence derives from a woman aged 30 to 39 with Graves' ophthalmopathy. The sample consisted of blood. This CDR3 is CASIFKIGGGTEAFF. Here the CDR3 DNA reads TGTGCCAGCATCTTCAAGATAGGAGGAGGAACTGAAGCTTTCTTT.